Each of the 17 T cell receptor beta chains below was sequenced from the same sample in a study of cytomegalovirus exposure and HLA in healthy donors. Researchers ran the PCR with 60 Vbeta and 13 Jbeta primers. Repertoires were generated with immunoSEQ multiplex PCR, while TCRdb's copy carries only in-frame clones and drops some. The sample has 150,000 to 200,000 clones; about an eighth are singletons. Sequencing input: PBMCs. The receptor set was obtained from a man aged 50 or older in good health and CMV-seropositive.

The gene calls are TRBV14 and TRBJ2-5, with a tentative D call TRBD2 (6 bases). Germline V gene data show CDR1 as SGHDN and CDR2 as FVKESK. V dropped 2 bases and J dropped 5 bases, with 18 bases sitting between them. This CDR3 has 16 amino acids. CDR3: CASSQFGEVPQETQYF. The DNA for the CDR3 is TGTGCCAGCAGCCAATTTGGGGAGGTTCCTCAGGAGACCCAGTACTTC.

The rearrangement joins TRBV5-6 to TRBJ2-7, with TRBD1 matching over 9 bases. Trimming cost V 0 bases and J 2 bases; bases outside gene matches: 3. The germline CDR1 and CDR2 sequences are SGHDT and YYEEEE. The CDR3 consists of 15 residues. CDR3 residues: CASSLVTGGPYEQYV. The CDR3 bases are TGTGCCAGCAGCTTGGTTACAGGGGGCCCCTACGAGCAGTACGTC.

This clone was seen more than once but under ten times. The chain is built from TRBV5-1 and TRBJ1-2; TRBD1 matches at 8 bases. The CDR3 runs 15 residues. Germline-derived CDR1 and CDR2 are SGHRS and YFSETQ. Trimming cost V 2 bases and J 2 bases; bases outside gene matches: 5. The CDR3 coding sequence is TGCGCCAGCAGCTTACTGGGACAGGCCAACTATGGCTACACCTTC. As protein: CASSLLGQANYGYTF.

The chain uses TRBV5-1 and TRBJ2-3; 7 bases match TRBD2. The V gene end was trimmed by 0 bases and the J gene end by 2 bases; junction bases not matched to a gene: 6. This CDR3 has 16 residues. Germline V gene lookup returns CDR1 SGHRS and CDR2 YFSETQ. CDR3 protein: CASSLGSTSITDTQYF. The CDR3 DNA reads as TGCGCCAGCAGCTTGGGGTCGACTAGCATCACAGATACGCAGTATTTT.

This clone was counted a few times. The chain is built from TRBV5-5 and TRBJ2-3; D remains unclear. The V gene's germline CDR1 is SGHKS and CDR2 YYEKEE (reference sequence). Between the trimmed V and J ends, which lost 2 bases and 6 bases, there was a span of 10 bases. The CDR3 sequence is 13 residues long. CDR3 protein: CASSLVVRDTQYF. In DNA, the CDR3 is TGTGCCAGCAGCTTAGTCGTCCGGGATACGCAGTATTTT. Variable domain in full (rest from reference TRBV5-5 and TRBJ2-3): DAGVTQSPTHLIKTRGQQVTLRCSPISGHKSVSWYQQVLGQGPQFIFQYYEKEERGRGNFPDRFSARQFPNYSSELNVNALLLGDSALYLCASSLVVRDTQYFGPGTRLTVL.

This clone was found a few times. This chain joins TRBV27 and TRBJ1-4, with D tentatively TRBD1 (5 bases). This CDR3 region has 14 residues. Germline CDR1 MNHEY, CDR2 SMNVEV (reference sequence). V lost 3 bases, J lost 4 bases, and 9 bases lay in between. The CDR3 spells CASSFGRDNEKLFF. The CDR3 DNA sequence: TGTGCCAGCAGTTTCGGCAGGGATAATGAAAAACTGTTTTTT.

The chain links TRBV13 to TRBJ2-5, with 11 bases fitting TRBD2. CDR1 and CDR2 (germline): PRHDT, FYEKMQ (reference sequence). This CDR3 is 20 amino acids long. V shed 4 bases and J 0 bases; nucleotides not matched to a gene: 16. CDR3 DNA sequence: TGTGCCAGCAGCTCCTTGAAGGAGCTAGCGGGGGGCAGGTACCAAGAGACCCAGTACTTC. It yields the protein CASSSLKELAGGRYQETQYF. The full variable domain, completed using reference TRBV13 and TRBJ2-5, is AAGVIQSPRHLIKEKRETATLKCYPIPRHDTVYWYQQGPGQDPQFLISFYEKMQSDKGSIPDRFSAQQFSDYHSELNMSSLELGDSALYFCASSSLKELAGGRYQETQYFGPGTRLLVL.

The table lists this clone with a few counts. Here the CDR3 reads CASSSPGNTEAFF. The CDR3 DNA reads as TGTGCCAGCAGCTCTCCCGGGAACACTGAAGCTTTCTTT. V gene TRBV7-2 combines with J gene TRBJ1-1; no clear D. V was clipped by 4 bases and J by 1 base, with 7 bases between them. The germline V gene encodes CDR1 SGHTA and CDR2 FQGNSA. This CDR3 comprises 13 residues.

The chain recombines TRBV2 with TRBJ2-1, with TRBD2 matching 7 bases. The J segment lost 5 bases and the V segment lost 1 base, leaving 14 bases of the junction unmatched. The CDR3 consists of 18 residues. Germline V gene data show CDR1 as SNHLY and CDR2 as FYNNEI. The CDR3, as DNA: TGTGCCAGCAGTGAAGTGGGGGGGGGAGGGCTTAATCACAATGAGCAGTTCTTC. This sequence encodes CASSEVGGGGLNHNEQFF. The full variable domain, with the rest looked up from reference TRBV2 and TRBJ2-1, is EPEVTQTPSHQVTQMGQEVILRCVPISNHLYFYWYRQILGQKVEFLVSFYNNEISEKSEIFDDQFSVERPDGSNFTLKIRSTKLEDSAMYFCASSEVGGGGLNHNEQFFGPGTRLTVL.

This clone has more than one count but fewer than ten. J is TRBJ2-3 and V is TRBV27; maybe TRBD2 (6 bases). Germline CDR1 is MNHEY and CDR2 is SMNVEV (reference sequence). This CDR3 comprises 15 residues. V was clipped by 9 bases and J by 3 bases, with 19 bases between them. The CDR3 sequence is CASSLGGVGTDTQYF. CDR3 in DNA: TGTGCCAGTTCACTCGGAGGGGTGGGGACAGATACGCAGTATTTT.

The rearrangement links TRBV18 to TRBJ1-6; 9 bases align to TRBD1. CDR3 length: 17 amino acids. Germline assignment: CDR1 KGHSH and CDR2 LQKENI. J lost 10 bases, V lost 1 base, and 11 bases had no gene match. The CDR3 spells CASSPRFLRTGDSPLHF. The CDR3 DNA sequence: TGTGCCAGCTCACCACGGTTCTTACGGACAGGGGACTCACCCCTCCACTTT. Full variable domain (missing parts from reference TRBV18 and TRBJ1-6): NAGVMQNPRHLVRRRGQEARLRCSPMKGHSHVYWYRQLPEEGLKFMVYLQKENIIDESGMPKERFSAEFPKEGPSILRIQQVVRGDSAAYFCASSPRFLRTGDSPLHFGNGTRLTVT.

This chain uses TRBV28 with TRBJ2-7; perhaps TRBD1 as D (6 bases). This CDR3 has 16 residues. The V end lost 4 bases, the J end lost 0 bases, and 16 bases lay between the germline ends. From germline, CDR1 is MDHEN and CDR2 SYDVKM. The CDR3 DNA follows: TGTGCCAGCAGTTCCGCGGACAGTCTGAGCTCCTACGAGCAGTACGTC. It specifies CASSSADSLSSYEQYV.

The table lists this clone with a few counts. The CDR3, as DNA: TGTGCCAGCCGAACGGGGGTCGGGGGAAACACCATATATTTT. The encoded protein is CASRTGVGGNTIYF. The chain uses TRBV6-5 and TRBJ1-3; weak D call: TRBD1 (5 bases). Germline assignment: CDR1 MNHEY and CDR2 SVGAGI. Trimming pared 8 bases from V and 4 bases from J, leaving 15 bases between. The CDR3 runs 14 residues.

CDR3 sequence: CASSEVNTRGLFF. The DNA of the CDR3 is TGTGCCAGCAGTGAAGTGAATACTCGGGGGCTGTTTTTT. V gene TRBV2 combines with J gene TRBJ2-2, with D possibly matching TRBD2 (5 bases). Germline loops: CDR1 SNHLY, CDR2 FYNNEI. CDR3 length equals 13 residues. V was shortened by 1 base and J by 13 bases, with 13 bases between the two germline ends.

This clone has just a few counts. The CDR3 region has the DNA TGTGCCAGCAGCGGGGGACAGCCGAAGAGAGAAAAACTGTTTTTT. It specifies CASSGGQPKREKLFF. The chain carries TRBV7-9 and TRBJ1-4; TRBD1 agrees at 7 bases. V lost 5 bases and J lost 8; bases outside the gene matches: 11. The CDR3 has 15 residues. Germline CDR1 SEHNR, CDR2 FQNEAQ (reference sequence). The full variable domain, its missing parts supplied by reference TRBV7-9 and TRBJ1-4, is DTGVSQNPRHKITKRGQNVTFRCDPISEHNRLYWYRQTLGQGPEFLTYFQNEAQLEKSRLLSDRFSAERPKGSFSTLEIQRTEQGDSAMYLCASSGGQPKREKLFFGSGTQLSVL.

This clone was counted between two and nine times. The CDR3 region has the DNA TGCGCCAGCATGAAGGAGATGAACACTGAAGCTTTCTTT. It translates to CASMKEMNTEAFF. The chain joins TRBV10-1 to TRBJ1-1, with D unclear. Trimming shortened V by 7 bases and J by 0 bases, and 9 bases separated the two germline ends. The germline CDR1 and CDR2 sequences are WNHNN and SYGVQD (reference sequence). CDR3 length: 13 residues.

CDR3 sequence: CASSFINSGTGNQPQHF. The CDR3 coding sequence is TGTGCCAGCAGTTTCATAAACTCCGGGACAGGCAATCAGCCCCAGCATTTT. This chain joins TRBV27 and TRBJ1-5; 7 nucleotides align to TRBD1. The V gene end was trimmed by 3 bases and the J gene end by 2 bases; junction bases not matched to a gene: 10. Germline CDR1 is MNHEY and CDR2 is SMNVEV (reference sequence). The CDR3 totals 17 residues.